This T cell receptor (beta chain) is drawn from a study of cytotoxic CD8 clonotypes in ibrutinib-treated CLL. Study results and limitations: Baseline clonality, higher than in age-matched healthy donors, tracked circulating CD8+ T-cell counts. Whereas clonality rose at ibrutinib response, it declined toward baseline at progression. Public clonotypes occurred uncommonly; on treatment, they contracted or remained stable.

The germline gives CDR1 SGHTA, CDR2 FQGTGA. The CDR3 covers 15 residues. Trimming took off 5 bases at V and 0 bases at J, with 11 bases between the two ends. Turning to this clone: Its antigen is as yet unknown.

The assay was immunoSEQ multiplex PCR, and TCRdb's table has in-frame clones only and misses some. In the table there are some 170,000 clones, around nine tenths of which are singletons. The chain couples TRBV7-3 to TRBJ1-3; no clear D gene. The sample here was PBMCs, taken at disease progression, from a patient treated with ibrutinib. The TCR comes from a human donor with chronic lymphocytic leukemia. The CDR3 DNA reads as TGTGCCAGCAGCCGCGAGGCAGGCTCTGGAAACACCATATATTTT. It specifies CASSREAGSGNTIYF.